At least ten counts were recorded for the clone carrying this T cell receptor (beta chain). As yet, its antigen is unknown. During its preparation, the TCRbeta library received unique molecular identifiers. Each CDR3 protein gets one entry after TCRdb re-called the PCR reads with MiXCR. The sample has 4,000 to 5,500 distinct CDR3 sequences; under 15% are singletons. The source of the sample is a study of T-cell reconstitution after alpha-beta-depleted transplantation in children. Study conclusions and caveats: Day-60 TCRbeta diversity that was high in some patients was derived from surviving recipient T cells and thymic progenitors. From newly produced T cells came most of the T-cell counts and diversity one year after transplant.

Germline CDR1 reads LNHDA; CDR2 reads SQIVND (reference sequence). The CDR3 is 13 residues long. V lost 6 bases and J 13 bases, leaving 19 bases between the germline ends. The receptor comes from a male patient between 2 and 9 years old who had a stem cell transplant for acute lymphoblastic leukemia, so the T cells may come from the graft donor. The chain uses TRBV19 and TRBJ2-1, with D hard to call. This specimen consisted of PBMCs, mostly from graft donor cells, obtained 60 days after TCRalphabeta/CD19-depleted stem cell transplant. DNA of the CDR3: TGTGCCAGTAGCCCCAGAAGGGCCCTGGGCCAGTTCTTC. It specifies CASSPRRALGQFF.